Listed below are T cell receptor beta chains from one sample, sequenced in a study of shared clonotypes between healthy human individuals. Libraries were prepared by immunoSEQ multiplex PCR; TCRdb keeps only in-frame clonotypes and omits some of them. The sample gives approximately 720,000 clones, roughly 78% of which show up once; roughly 1.8% is in the top ten. The sequenced material came from memory CD4+ T cells sorted from blood. These receptors were taken from a woman aged 25 to 39 in good health. The CDR3 runs from the conserved cysteine through the conserved F or W. The order of the fields is J gene, D gene, clone size, V gene, CDR3 DNA, CDR3 protein. The D gene is left open where the match is weak. The size field is filled for only some rows; it gives once, few, many or a size class.

j_call: TRBJ2-3; d_call: NA; clone_size: NA; v_call: TRBV18; cdr3_nt: TGTGCCAGCTCACCTAACCAGGGGAGCACAGATACGCAGTATTTT; cdr3_aa: CASSPNQGSTDTQYF
j_call: TRBJ2-1; d_call: NA; clone_size: once; v_call: TRBV5-4; cdr3_nt: TGTGCCAGCAGCTTGATGGAGCGCAATGAGCAGTTCTTC; cdr3_aa: CASSLMERNEQFF
j_call: TRBJ2-1; d_call: NA; clone_size: once; v_call: TRBV11-2; cdr3_nt: TGTGCCAGCAGCCTAACTAGAGGTCCCTACAATGAGCAGTTCTTC; cdr3_aa: CASSLTRGPYNEQFF
j_call: TRBJ1-5; d_call: NA; clone_size: NA; v_call: TRBV5-1; cdr3_nt: TGCGCCAGCAGCTTGCGGGTTGGGGGGAAGCCCCAGCATTTT; cdr3_aa: CASSLRVGGKPQHF
j_call: TRBJ1-5; d_call: NA; clone_size: NA; v_call: TRBV5-6; cdr3_nt: TGTGCCAGCAGCTTACAGGGTTCTCTTCAGCCCCAGCATTTT; cdr3_aa: CASSLQGSLQPQHF
j_call: TRBJ2-5; d_call: NA; clone_size: NA; v_call: TRBV6-5; cdr3_nt: TGTGCCAGCAGTTACTCCCTGGGGGGTCAGGAGACCCAGTACTTC; cdr3_aa: CASSYSLGGQETQYF
j_call: TRBJ2-3; d_call: NA; clone_size: NA; v_call: TRBV4-1; cdr3_nt: TGCGCCAGCAGCCAAGGGGCCCTGGGCAGAACAAGCACAGATACGCAGTATTTT; cdr3_aa: CASSQGALGRTSTDTQYF
j_call: TRBJ2-1; d_call: TRBD1; clone_size: NA; v_call: TRBV5-5; cdr3_nt: TGTGCCAGCAGCATCCGGGACAGGAACAATGAGCAGTTCTTC; cdr3_aa: CASSIRDRNNEQFF
j_call: TRBJ2-2; d_call: NA; clone_size: NA; v_call: TRBV12-5; cdr3_nt: TGTGCTAGTGGTTTGATAGGCGGTCAAGACACCGGGGAGCTGTTTTTT; cdr3_aa: CASGLIGGQDTGELFF
j_call: TRBJ1-2; d_call: NA; clone_size: many; v_call: TRBV6-1; cdr3_nt: TGTGCCAGCAGTCCACAGGGTAACTATGGCTACACCTTC; cdr3_aa: CASSPQGNYGYTF
j_call: TRBJ2-4; d_call: TRBD1; clone_size: many; v_call: TRBV5-6; cdr3_nt: TGTGCCAGCAGCCTTAAGGTGACAGGGGCGGCCAAAAACATTCAGTACTTC; cdr3_aa: CASSLKVTGAAKNIQYF
j_call: TRBJ2-7; d_call: NA; clone_size: NA; v_call: TRBV13; cdr3_nt: TGTGCCAGCAGCTCCAGAACCGCCAGGGCCCCCTACGAGCAGTACTTC; cdr3_aa: CASSSRTARAPYEQYF
j_call: TRBJ1-5; d_call: NA; clone_size: NA; v_call: TRBV18; cdr3_nt: TGTGCCAGCTCACCACGAAGGCAAGGGCATCAGCCCCAGCATTTT; cdr3_aa: CASSPRRQGHQPQHF
j_call: TRBJ2-7; d_call: NA; clone_size: once; v_call: TRBV6-1; cdr3_nt: TGTGCCAGCAGTGTCAATTCGCGAGGGTCCTACGAGCAGTACTTC; cdr3_aa: CASSVNSRGSYEQYF
j_call: TRBJ1-2; d_call: NA; clone_size: NA; v_call: TRBV7-2; cdr3_nt: TGTGCCAGCAGCTTAAGTTCAGGGTCGGTGTATGGCTACACCTTC; cdr3_aa: CASSLSSGSVYGYTF
j_call: TRBJ2-3; d_call: TRBD1; clone_size: NA; v_call: TRBV7-9; cdr3_nt: TGTGCCAGCAGCTTACCGACAGGGGCCTTCACAGATACGCAGTATTTT; cdr3_aa: CASSLPTGAFTDTQYF
j_call: TRBJ1-5; d_call: TRBD1; clone_size: once; v_call: TRBV27; cdr3_nt: TGTGCCAGACACGGGACAGGGGGCTCTGGTCAGCCCCAGCATTTT; cdr3_aa: CARHGTGGSGQPQHF
j_call: TRBJ1-6; d_call: NA; clone_size: NA; v_call: TRBV28; cdr3_nt: TGTGCCAGCAGTTCGGGGGGCTATAATTCACCCCTCCACTTT; cdr3_aa: CASSSGGYNSPLHF
j_call: TRBJ1-5; d_call: TRBD1; clone_size: NA; v_call: TRBV27; cdr3_nt: TGTGCCAGCAGTCTAAACCGGGCAGGGGGGATACCGGCCCAGCATTTT; cdr3_aa: CASSLNRAGGIPAQHF
j_call: TRBJ1-2; d_call: NA; clone_size: NA; v_call: TRBV9; cdr3_nt: TGTGCCAGCAACCGGGGGTGGGGCTACACCTTC; cdr3_aa: CASNRGWGYTF
j_call: TRBJ2-3; d_call: NA; clone_size: NA; v_call: TRBV27; cdr3_nt: TGTGCCAGCAGTTTATCATCCCACCTTGGCGGGCAGTATTTT; cdr3_aa: CASSLSSHLGGQYF
j_call: TRBJ2-7; d_call: TRBD2; clone_size: NA; v_call: TRBV28; cdr3_nt: TGTGCCAGCAGTATACTAGCGGGAGGACTCTACGAGCAGTACTTC; cdr3_aa: CASSILAGGLYEQYF
j_call: TRBJ2-7; d_call: NA; clone_size: NA; v_call: TRBV12-2; cdr3_nt: TGTGCAAGTCGCCGAAGCAGGTTCGGACTGAGCTCCTACGAGCAGTACTTC; cdr3_aa: CASRRSRFGLSSYEQYF
j_call: TRBJ2-7; d_call: NA; clone_size: NA; v_call: TRBV7-2; cdr3_nt: TGTGCCAGCAGCCTTCAGGGTGTAGTAGACGAGCAGTACTTC; cdr3_aa: CASSLQGVVDEQYF
j_call: TRBJ2-7; d_call: NA; clone_size: NA; v_call: TRBV9; cdr3_nt: TGTGCCAGCAGCTCCCTCTCGAGGGGCTACGAGCAGTACTTC; cdr3_aa: CASSSLSRGYEQYF
j_call: TRBJ2-7; d_call: NA; clone_size: NA; v_call: TRBV5-1; cdr3_nt: TGCGCCAGCAGCTTGCGTGGGGAAACCTACGAGCAGTACTTC; cdr3_aa: CASSLRGETYEQYF
j_call: TRBJ2-5; d_call: TRBD1; clone_size: NA; v_call: TRBV10-1; cdr3_nt: TGCGCCAGCAGTGTCCAGACAGGGGGCCCAGAGACCCAGTACTTC; cdr3_aa: CASSVQTGGPETQYF
j_call: TRBJ2-7; d_call: NA; clone_size: NA; v_call: TRBV7-2; cdr3_nt: TGTGCCAGCAGCTTACAGGGGAACTACGAGCAGTACTTC; cdr3_aa: CASSLQGNYEQYF
j_call: TRBJ2-7; d_call: NA; clone_size: NA; v_call: TRBV5-3; cdr3_nt: TGTGCCAGACGGGGTCCTCGCCGCAACTACGAGCAGTACTTC; cdr3_aa: CARRGPRRNYEQYF
j_call: TRBJ2-3; d_call: TRBD2; clone_size: NA; v_call: TRBV4-1; cdr3_nt: TGCGCCAGCAGCCAAGTCCAGCCCGGACTAGCGGGAGTTTATACGCAGTATTTT; cdr3_aa: CASSQVQPGLAGVYTQYF
j_call: TRBJ1-3; d_call: TRBD1; clone_size: NA; v_call: TRBV19; cdr3_nt: TGTGCCAGTAGCTTCGACAGGGAAGGAAACACCATATATTTT; cdr3_aa: CASSFDREGNTIYF
j_call: TRBJ2-2; d_call: TRBD1; clone_size: NA; v_call: TRBV27; cdr3_nt: TGTGCCAGCAGCTCAAATCCGGGACAGGGTGGTACCGGGGAGCTGTTTTTT; cdr3_aa: CASSSNPGQGGTGELFF
j_call: TRBJ2-5; d_call: TRBD2; clone_size: NA; v_call: TRBV4-1; cdr3_nt: TGCGCCAGCAGCCAAGCATCGACTAGCGGGACCCCCGTAGGAAAGACCCAGTACTTC; cdr3_aa: CASSQASTSGTPVGKTQYF
j_call: TRBJ2-3; d_call: NA; clone_size: NA; v_call: TRBV28; cdr3_nt: TGTGCCAGCAGAGGACAGATATCTAGCACAGATACGCAGTATTTT; cdr3_aa: CASRGQISSTDTQYF
j_call: TRBJ2-7; d_call: TRBD1; clone_size: few; v_call: TRBV6-1; cdr3_nt: TGTGCCAGCAGTGAGATGGGGACAGGGGGTTCCTACGAGCAGTACTTC; cdr3_aa: CASSEMGTGGSYEQYF
j_call: TRBJ1-2; d_call: NA; clone_size: NA; v_call: TRBV28; cdr3_nt: TGTGCCAGCAGTTTGGGGAACAGGGTCTATGGCTACACCTTC; cdr3_aa: CASSLGNRVYGYTF